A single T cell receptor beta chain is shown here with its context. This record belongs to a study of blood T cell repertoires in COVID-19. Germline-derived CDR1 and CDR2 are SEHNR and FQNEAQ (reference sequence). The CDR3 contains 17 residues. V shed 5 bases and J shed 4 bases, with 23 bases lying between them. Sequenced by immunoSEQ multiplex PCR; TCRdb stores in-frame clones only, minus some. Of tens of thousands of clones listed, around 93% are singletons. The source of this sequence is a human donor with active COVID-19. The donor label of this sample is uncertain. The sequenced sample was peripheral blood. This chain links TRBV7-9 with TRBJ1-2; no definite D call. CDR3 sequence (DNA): TGTGCCAGCAGCCCAGATTTTTTTAAGGAGGGAGGCTATGGCTACACCTTC. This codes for CASSPDFFKEGGYGYTF.